A selection of T cell receptor beta chains follows, all from one sample in a study of blood T cells in healthy people across ages. TCRdb fed the 5' RACE reads into MiXCR, producing one record per CDR3 protein. Here the sample spans 1,800,000 or so distinct CDR3 sequences, approximately 39% being singletons. The source material was blood. The receptors come from a human donor in good health. CDR3s include the opening cysteine and the closing phenylalanine or tryptophan. The D gene is left open where the match is weak. Clone sizes are given selectively: once, few, many, or a class where the clone is expanded.

>TRBD1|few|TRBV12-3/TRBV12-4|TRBJ1-6
TGTGCCAGCAGCCCGGGCAGGGGGGTTTCACCCCTCCACTTT
CASSPGRGVSPLHF
>TRBD2|-|TRBV10-3|TRBJ2-6
TGTGCCATCAGTGGTACGGGGGGACCAACCTCTGGGGCCAACGTCCTGACTTTC
CAISGTGGPTSGANVLTF
>-|-|TRBV20-1|TRBJ2-6
TGCAGTGCTAGAGCGGATAGCTCTGGGGCCAACGTCCTGACTTTC
CSARADSSGANVLTF
>-|many|TRBV20-1|TRBJ2-5
TGCAGTGCTAGGACTAGGACGGAGACCCAGTACTTC
CSARTRTETQYF
>-|few|TRBV4-2|TRBJ2-7
TGTGCCAGCAGCCAAGATCAAGGTACCTACTACGAGCAGTACTTC
CASSQDQGTYYEQYF
>TRBD1|-|TRBV3-1|TRBJ2-2
TGTGCCAGCAGCCCTTGGGACAGGAACACCGGGGAGCTGTTTTTT
CASSPWDRNTGELFF
>TRBD2|-|TRBV7-3|TRBJ2-1
TGTGCCAGCAGCTTAAATAGCGGGGGGGCCAATGAGCAGTTCTTC
CASSLNSGGANEQFF
>TRBD1|-|TRBV4-3|TRBJ2-5
TGCGCCAGCAGCCGGGACAGGGGGTTTGGGCAAGAGACCCAGTACTTC
CASSRDRGFGQETQYF
>-|-|TRBV19|TRBJ1-2
TGTGCCAGTAGTAACCATGGGCTGGGGTTCAACTATGGCTACACCTTC
CASSNHGLGFNYGYTF
>TRBD1|-|TRBV20-1|TRBJ1-5
TGCAGTGCTGATAAGGGGGCGAATCGGCCCCAGCATTTT
CSADKGANRPQHF
>TRBD1|-|TRBV27|TRBJ2-1
TGTGCCCGCAGTCTGGGACAGATCAATGAGCAGTTCTTC
CARSLGQINEQFF
>TRBD1|few|TRBV12-3/TRBV12-4|TRBJ1-2
TGTGCCAGCATCCCCCATGACAGGGACGTCGATGGCTACACCTTC
CASIPHDRDVDGYTF
>-|once|TRBV13|TRBJ2-1
TGTGCCAGCAGCCCAACACACAGGGCTAATAATGAGCAGTTCTTC
CASSPTHRANNEQFF
>TRBD2|few|TRBV9|TRBJ2-6
TGTGCCAGCAGCGTCGGGGGGACGCCTGGGGCCAACGTCCTGACTTTC
CASSVGGTPGANVLTF
>-|few|TRBV20-1|TRBJ2-1
TGCAGTGCGATAGGGGGGTATGATGAGCAGTTCTTC
CSAIGGYDEQFF
>-|-|TRBV20-1|TRBJ1-5
TGCAGTGCGCGGACAAGCTTCAGTCAGCCCCAGCATTTT
CSARTSFSQPQHF
>-|many|TRBV6-5|TRBJ1-2
TGTGCCAGCAGGAAGCCGGGACAACTTTATGGCTACACCTTC
CASRKPGQLYGYTF
>-|few|TRBV10-2|TRBJ2-5
TGCGCCAGCAGTGTCCGGGCCACCATTAAAGAGACCCAGTACTTC
CASSVRATIKETQYF
>-|few|TRBV24-1|TRBJ2-7
TGTGCCACCATGGGACGGAAAAGCTACGAGCAGTACTTC
CATMGRKSYEQYF
>TRBD1|-|TRBV12-5|TRBJ2-7
TGTGCTAGTGGTTTCGACAGGGGGCCCTACGAGCAGTACTTC
CASGFDRGPYEQYF